The 15 T cell receptor beta chains listed next were all sequenced from one sample in a study of Tregs in tolerant kidney transplant recipients. Libraries were prepared by immunoSEQ multiplex PCR; TCRdb keeps only in-frame clonotypes and omits some of them. The sample shows 48,000 or so clones, and 0.7% to 0.95% sits with its ten largest clones. Here the sequenced sample was CD4+ T cells from blood, taken before the transplant. Receptors originate from a human donor who received a combined kidney and bone marrow transplant.

Note on this clone: The read terminates 3 residues ahead of where the CDR3 ends, so the germline J gene completes it. This chain links TRBV10-3 with TRBJ2-2; 10 bases agree with TRBD2. The CDR3 sequence is 16 residues long. Germline lookup yields CDR1 ENHRY and CDR2 SYGVKD. Losses at the gene ends were 4 bases for V and 0 bases for J; bases not matched to a gene: 2. CDR3 residues: CAISGTSGPNTGELFF. The part of the CDR3 DNA that was read is TGTGCCATCAGTGGGACTAGCGGCCCGAACACCGGGGAG.

A word on this clone: The DNA ends 3 residues before the CDR3 does, and the rest of the CDR3 is filled in from the germline J gene. This sequence joins TRBV5-1 and TRBJ2-3; 8 nucleotides match TRBD2. After removal of 0 bases from V and 4 bases from J, the junction contained 7 bases not matched to a gene. CDR1 and CDR2 from the germline V gene are SGHRS and YFSETQ. The CDR3 consists of 16 residues. The CDR3 sequence is CASSLVRSGGADTQYF. CDR3 DNA, as far as it was read: TGCGCCAGCAGCTTGGTTAGGTCGGGAGGGGCAGATACG.

A remark on this clone: Read coverage stops 3 residues before the CDR3 terminus; the germline J gene supplies the remainder. This chain joins TRBV7-9 and TRBJ2-7; 7 nucleotides match TRBD1. V gave up 6 bases and J gave up 0 bases; unmatched junction bases: 8. Germline V lookup: CDR1 SEHNR, CDR2 FQNEAQ (reference sequence). This CDR3 region has 15 residues. The CDR3 sequence: CASRSGTDHSYEQYF. CDR3 bases read: TGTGCCAGCAGGTCCGGGACAGACCACTCCTACGAG.

Remarks on this clone: Coverage ceases 3 residues before the CDR3 finishes, and the germline J gene fills in the end. The rearrangement joins TRBV29-1 to TRBJ2-1; 9 nucleotides match TRBD1. Trimming at V came to 7 bases and at J to 6 bases, leaving 13 bases not matched to a gene. CDR3 length: 15 amino acids. The germline V gene has CDR1 SQVTM and CDR2 ANQGSEA. The sequenced CDR3 bases are TGCAGCGCCATCCTGGGACAGGGCCGACTCAATGAG. Protein sequence: CSAILGQGRLNE. The entire CDR3 sequence reads CSAILGQGRLNEQFF.

As to this clone: Read data end 3 residues before the CDR3 end; the end is taken from the germline J gene. This chain links TRBV7-3 with TRBJ2-7; 11 nucleotides match TRBD1. J was trimmed by 3 bases and V by 4 bases; bases with no gene match: 2. Germline V gene lookup returns CDR1 SGHTA and CDR2 FQGTGA. The CDR3 runs 14 residues. The DNA read from the CDR3 is TGTGCCAGCAGCTCTGGGACAGGGGGCTACGAG. Its translation is CASSSGTGGYE. The entire CDR3 is CASSSGTGGYEQYF.

A note on this clone: The CDR3 is cut off 3 residues early in the read; its end comes from the germline J gene. The chain has TRBV19 and TRBJ2-1, with TRBD1 matching 7 bases. J gave up 1 base and V 5 bases, and 5 bases lay outside the gene matches. CDR1 is LNHDA, CDR2 SQIVND, per germline (reference sequence). The length of the CDR3 is 15 residues. CDR3: CASSPWTGSYNEQFF. CDR3 bases read: TGTGCCAGTAGTCCATGGACAGGATCCTACAATGAG.

To note about this clone: The read finishes 3 residues shy of the CDR3 end, and the germline J gene is used to complete it. V and J are TRBV7-9 and TRBJ2-7; 7 bases are shared with TRBD1. The CDR3 loop spans 14 amino acids. The V gene's germline CDR1 is SEHNR and CDR2 FQNEAQ (reference sequence). The junction had 4 bases not matched to a gene; V was cut back by 1 base and J by 4 bases. The CDR3 loop is CASSLGQGMYEQYF. CDR3 DNA, as far as it was read: TGTGCCAGCAGCTTAGGACAGGGAATGTACGAG. The full variable domain, its missing parts supplied by reference TRBV7-9 and TRBJ2-7, is DTGVSQNPRHKITKRGQNVTFRCDPISEHNRLYWYRQTLGQGPEFLTYFQNEAQLEKSRLLSDRFSAERPKGSFSTLEIQRTEQGDSAMYLCASSLGQGMYEQYFGPGTRLTVT.

The CDR3 loop reads CASSLGHRDTGELFF. The covered CDR3 bases are TGCGCCAGCAGCTTGGGGCACAGGGACACCGGGGAG. V is TRBV5-1 and J is TRBJ2-2, with D perhaps matching TRBD1 (6 bases). The sequence runs out 3 residues before the end of the CDR3; the remainder is reconstructed from the germline J gene. The CDR3 runs 15 residues. Germline CDR1 SGHRS, CDR2 YFSETQ. The germline V and J ends were trimmed by 0 bases and 3 bases, with 9 bases remaining between them.

Of note for this clone: The CDR3 end falls 3 residues outside the read, so it is completed with the germline J gene. The chain employs TRBV20-1 and TRBJ2-7; the D gene is possibly TRBD2 (7 bases). Germline CDR1 and CDR2: DFQATT and SNEGSKA (reference sequence). The length of the CDR3 is 15 residues. Between the trimmed V and J ends, which lost 0 bases and 5 bases, there was a span of 17 bases. CDR3 region: CSARDFIRGRDEQYF. CDR3 DNA, as far as it was read: TGCAGTGCTAGAGACTTTATTAGGGGGAGGGACGAG.

Details on this clone: The CDR3 end is not reached by the read, which stops 3 residues before it; the germline J gene fills it in. The rearrangement joins TRBV18 to TRBJ2-4; 8 nucleotides line up with TRBD2. This CDR3 region has 16 residues. The V gene's germline CDR1 is KGHSH and CDR2 LQKENI. Losses at the gene ends were 0 bases for V and 7 bases for J; bases not matched to a gene: 8. CDR3 bases read: TGTGCCAGCTCACCACCGGCGAGCGGGAGTTGGAACATT. Residues: CASSPPASGSWNI. Given in full, the CDR3 is CASSPPASGSWNIQYF.

On this clone itself: The observed sequence ends 3 residues before the CDR3 terminus, with the missing tail filled in from the germline J gene. The chain joins TRBV18 to TRBJ2-2, with 7 bases matching TRBD1. Germline V gene sequence: CDR1 KGHSH, CDR2 LQKENI. The CDR3 consists of 17 residues. The V gene end was trimmed by 1 base and the J gene end by 0 bases; junction bases not matched to a gene: 5. This CDR3 reads CASSPQLGTANTGELFF. The part of the CDR3 DNA that was read is TGTGCCAGCTCACCACAGTTAGGGACAGCGAACACCGGGGAG.

Turning to this clone: The read ends 3 residues early relative to the CDR3; the germline J gene fills the gap. The chain has TRBV20-1 and TRBJ2-1; TRBD2 matches 10 bases. Germline lookup yields CDR1 DFQATT and CDR2 SNEGSKA (reference sequence). Trimming cost V 6 bases and J 4 bases; bases outside gene matches: 15. The CDR3 covers 17 residues. The part of the CDR3 DNA that was read is TGCAGTGCCCCAGGGCTGGGGCTAGCGGGAGCTTACAATGAG. Translating gives CSAPGLGLAGAYNE. The CDR3 in its entirety is CSAPGLGLAGAYNEQFF.

For this clone: With the read ending 3 residues before the CDR3 end, the germline J gene is used to fill in that end. The rearrangement joins TRBV30 to TRBJ1-5; D might be TRBD1 (5 bases). Trimming removed 4 bases at V and 7 bases at J, with 14 bases between. The V gene's germline CDR1 is GTSNPN and CDR2 SVGIG (reference sequence). The CDR3 has 13 residues. The part of the CDR3 DNA that was read is TGTGCCTGGAATGAGGACAAGGGGCAGCCC. It specifies CAWNEDKGQP. The whole CDR3 is CAWNEDKGQPQHF.

The CDR3 DNA, read in part, is TGTGCCAGCTCACCAACGACAGGGACCTCTGGAAACACC. Protein product: CASSPTTGTSGNT. Given in full, the CDR3 is CASSPTTGTSGNTIYF. The chain couples TRBV18 to TRBJ1-3; 7 bases fit TRBD1. The read terminates 3 residues ahead of where the CDR3 ends, so the germline J gene completes it. Trimming cost V 2 bases and J 0 bases; bases outside gene matches: 4. The CDR3 length is 16 residues. Looked up from germline, CDR1 is KGHSH and CDR2 is LQKENI.

Note on this clone: The CDR3 end lies 3 residues beyond the end of the read and is filled in from the germline J gene. The V and J genes are TRBV5-1 and TRBJ1-1; D possibly corresponds to TRBD1 (6 bases). The CDR3 runs to 15 residues. Deletions cut 4 bases from V and 0 bases from J, with 13 bases between. In germline, CDR1 is SGHRS, CDR2 YFSETQ. CDR3 DNA (partial): TGCGCCAGCAGCATTGAACAGGGTTTGAACACTGAA. Translation gives CASSIEQGLNTE. The CDR3 in full is CASSIEQGLNTEAFF. The full variable domain, rest sourced from reference TRBV5-1 and TRBJ1-1, is KAGVTQTPRYLIKTRGQQVTLSCSPISGHRSVSWYQQTPGQGLQFLFEYFSETQRNKGNFPGRFSGRQFSNSRSEMNVSTLELGDSALYLCASSIEQGLNTEAFFGQGTRLTVV.